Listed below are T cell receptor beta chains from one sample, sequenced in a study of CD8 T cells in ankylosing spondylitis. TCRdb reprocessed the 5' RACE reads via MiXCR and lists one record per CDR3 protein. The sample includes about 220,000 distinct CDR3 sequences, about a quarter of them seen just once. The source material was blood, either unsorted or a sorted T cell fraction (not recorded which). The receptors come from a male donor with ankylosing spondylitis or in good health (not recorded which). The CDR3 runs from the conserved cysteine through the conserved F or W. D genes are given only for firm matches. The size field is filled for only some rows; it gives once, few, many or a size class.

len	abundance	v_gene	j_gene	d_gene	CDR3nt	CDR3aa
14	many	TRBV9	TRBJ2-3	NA	TGTGCCAGCAGCGTAGCAGGTAGTAGGGGGGCGCAGTATTTT	CASSVAGSRGAQYF
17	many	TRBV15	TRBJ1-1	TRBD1	TGTGCCACCAGCAGTGGCCGTTACCGGGACAGGGCCACTGAAGCTTTCTTT	CATSSGRYRDRATEAFF
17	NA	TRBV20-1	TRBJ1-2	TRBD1	TGCAGTGCTAGAGGTGGGACAGGGGGCCTAACTTTGTATGGCTACACCTTC	CSARGGTGGLTLYGYTF
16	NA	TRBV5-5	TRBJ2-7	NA	TGTGCCAGCAGCTTAGGGGACTTCCCTTCCGTCCACGAGCAGTACTTC	CASSLGDFPSVHEQYF
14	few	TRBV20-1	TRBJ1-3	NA	TGCAGTGCTAGAGCCACCGGCTCTGGAAACACCATATATTTT	CSARATGSGNTIYF
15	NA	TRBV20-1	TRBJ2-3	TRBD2	TGCAGTGCTAGAGACCAGCGGGAGAGCCCAGATACGCAGTATTTT	CSARDQRESPDTQYF
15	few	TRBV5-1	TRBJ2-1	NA	TGCGCCAGCAGGGGGGACGCGGGGCCAGACAATGAGCAGTTCTTC	CASRGDAGPDNEQFF
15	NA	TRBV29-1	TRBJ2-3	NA	TGCAGCGTCGCGGGCGACAGGAGAAACACAGATACGCAGTATTTT	CSVAGDRRNTDTQYF
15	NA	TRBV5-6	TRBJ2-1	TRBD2	TGTGCCAGCAGCTCGGCCGGGACTAGCTACAATGAGCAGTTCTTC	CASSSAGTSYNEQFF
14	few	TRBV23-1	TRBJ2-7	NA	TGCGCCAGCAGTCAAGGGCCGGTAGACTACGAGCAGTACTTC	CASSQGPVDYEQYF
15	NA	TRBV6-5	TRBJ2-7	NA	TGTGCCAGCAGTTACGGGGCGGGATCCTACTACGAGCAGTACTTC	CASSYGAGSYYEQYF
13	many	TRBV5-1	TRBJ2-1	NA	TGCGCCAGCAGCTCGGACAGTTACAATGAGCAGTTCTTC	CASSSDSYNEQFF
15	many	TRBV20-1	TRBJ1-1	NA	TGCAGTGCTAGAGACTGGGCCCGGACGAACACTGAAGCTTTCTTT	CSARDWARTNTEAFF
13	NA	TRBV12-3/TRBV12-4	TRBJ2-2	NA	TGTGCCAGCAGACAGGCCGACACCGGGGAGCTGTTTTTT	CASRQADTGELFF
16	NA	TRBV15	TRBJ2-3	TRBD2	TGTGCCACCAGCTCCGGAGAGCGGGAGAGGACAGATACGCAGTATTTT	CATSSGERERTDTQYF
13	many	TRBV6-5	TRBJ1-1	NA	TGTGCCAGCAGTTACGCAGGGAACACTGAAGCTTTCTTT	CASSYAGNTEAFF
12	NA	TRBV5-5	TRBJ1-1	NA	TGTGCCAGCAGCTTGGAACAGTATGAAGCTTTCTTT	CASSLEQYEAFF
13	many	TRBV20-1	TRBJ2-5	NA	TGCAGTGCCCGTTCAGGGGCGGAAGAGACCCAGTACTTC	CSARSGAEETQYF
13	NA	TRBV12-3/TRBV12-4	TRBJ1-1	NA	TGTGCCAGCGGGGGGGGAATGAACACTGAAGCTTTCTTT	CASGGGMNTEAFF
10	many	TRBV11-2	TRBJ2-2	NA	TGTGCCAGCTCAACCGGGGAGCTGTTTTTT	CASSTGELFF
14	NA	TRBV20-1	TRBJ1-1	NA	TGCAGTGCTAGAGATGTAAGCAGGAACACTGAAGCTTTCTTT	CSARDVSRNTEAFF
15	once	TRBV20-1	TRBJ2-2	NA	TGCAGTGCTAGAAACGGGGGCGCGAACACCGGGGAGCTGTTTTTT	CSARNGGANTGELFF
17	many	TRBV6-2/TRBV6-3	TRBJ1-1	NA	TGTGCCAGCAGCCGCGCCCGGGCCTCACTTTGGATCACTGAAGCTTTCTTT	CASSRARASLWITEAFF
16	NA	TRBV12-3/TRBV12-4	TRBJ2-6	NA	TGTGCCAGCAGTTTATCATCGACAGCTGGGGCCAACGTCCTGACTTTC	CASSLSSTAGANVLTF
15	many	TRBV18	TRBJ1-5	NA	TGTGCCAGCTCACAAAGGCAGGGAGCAAATCAGCCCCAGCATTTT	CASSQRQGANQPQHF
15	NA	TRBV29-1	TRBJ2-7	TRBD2	TGCAGCGTTGTCCAGCCTAGCGGACCCGTGTCCGAGCAGTACTTC	CSVVQPSGPVSEQYF
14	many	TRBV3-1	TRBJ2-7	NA	TGTGCCAGCAGCCAAGATATACCAACCTACGAGCAGTACTTC	CASSQDIPTYEQYF
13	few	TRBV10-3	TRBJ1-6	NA	TGTGCCATCAGGCAGGGAACAAATTCACCCCTCCACTTT	CAIRQGTNSPLHF
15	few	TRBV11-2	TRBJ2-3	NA	TGTGCCAGCAGCTTAGGGGGGAGTAGCACAGATACGCAGTATTTT	CASSLGGSSTDTQYF